The 15 T cell receptor beta chains below all came from one sample that was sequenced in a study of blood T cell repertoires in COVID-19. Here immunoSEQ multiplex PCR was the method, and the copy in TCRdb shows in-frame clones only, minus some. This sample has over 85,000 clones, with about 72% found just once. Sequences were obtained from peripheral blood. The receptor source for this set is a man aged 55 to 70 with active or convalescent COVID-19.

This chain joins TRBV2 and TRBJ2-7; 10 bases match TRBD1. CDR1 is SNHLY and CDR2 is FYNNEI in the germline V gene. J was trimmed by 1 base and V by 5 bases; bases with no gene match: 8. The CDR3 extends over 16 amino acids. In nucleotides, the CDR3 is TGTGCCAGCAGTTACATCCCGGGACAGGGGTCCTACGAGCAGTACTTC. Protein product: CASSYIPGQGSYEQYF.

For the CDR3, the DNA is TGTGCCAGCAGCTTGGCCTATCTAGTGGGGGCCAACGTCCTGACTTTC. Encoded protein: CASSLAYLVGANVLTF. J is TRBJ2-6 and V is TRBV5-6; D is unresolved. Trimming cost V 0 bases and J 4 bases, with 11 bases left between them. Germline V CDR1 and CDR2: SGHDT, YYEEEE. The CDR3 loop spans 16 amino acids.

The chain is built from TRBV9 and TRBJ2-5; D perhaps matches TRBD2 (5 bases). This CDR3 has 14 amino acids. Per germline, CDR1 SGDLS and CDR2 YYNGEE. The V end was cut by 4 bases, the J end by 5 bases, with 15 bases between. CDR3: CASSPTGIGETQYF. The CDR3 nucleotides are TGTGCCAGCAGCCCTACCGGGATTGGGGAGACCCAGTACTTC. Together with reference TRBV9 and TRBJ2-5, the CDR3 gives the full variable domain: DSGVTQTPKHLITATGQRVTLRCSPRSGDLSVYWYQQSLDQGLQFLIQYYNGEERAKGNILERFSAQQFPDLHSELNLSSLELGDSALYFCASSPTGIGETQYFGPGTRLLVL.

The V gene is TRBV29-1, the J gene TRBJ1-4; 9 nucleotides align to TRBD1. The CDR3 has 12 amino acids. Germline CDR1 reads SQVTM; CDR2 reads ANQGSEA. J gave up 8 bases and V 6 bases, and 4 bases lay outside the gene matches. The CDR3 here is CSVGTGREKLFF. In nucleotides, the CDR3 is TGCAGCGTCGGGACAGGGCGGGAAAAACTGTTTTTT.

The rearrangement joins TRBV2 to TRBJ1-1; 8 bases are shared with TRBD1. This CDR3 comprises 13 residues. With 6 bases clipped from V and 4 bases from J, the junction kept 4 bases outside the gene matches. The germline CDR1 and CDR2 sequences are SNHLY and FYNNEI. The CDR3 nucleotides are TGTGCCAGCAGCAGGGGGCGAGGCACTGAAGCTTTCTTT. This codes for CASSRGRGTEAFF.

The CDR3 region has the DNA TGTGCCAGCAGCAGACGGACAGGGGATTCTGGCTACACCTTC. It yields the protein CASSRRTGDSGYTF. The gene calls are TRBV9 and TRBJ1-2; 9 bases are shared with TRBD1. Looked up from germline, CDR1 is SGDLS and CDR2 is YYNGEE. The ends lost 4 bases at V and 7 bases at J; junction bases unmatched: 8. CDR3 size: 14 residues.

This clone was found once. This rearrangement joins TRBV19 to TRBJ2-1, with 7 nucleotides matching TRBD1. V was pared by 5 bases and J by 8 bases, with 9 bases of the junction left unmatched. This CDR3 region has 14 residues. Germline V gene data show CDR1 as LNHDA and CDR2 as SQIVND (reference sequence). The CDR3 DNA sequence: TGTGCCAGTAGTCTCCAGGGGGAAGTCTATGAGCAGTTCTTC. Its translation: CASSLQGEVYEQFF.

The chain links TRBV9 to TRBJ2-3; TRBD2 matches at 14 bases. CDR3 length: 18 residues. The V gene end was trimmed by 1 base and the J gene end by 3 bases; junction bases not matched to a gene: 7. Germline CDR1 SGDLS, CDR2 YYNGEE. The CDR3 is CASSVQGTSGSSTDTQYF. The CDR3 nucleotides are TGTGCCAGCAGCGTACAAGGGACTAGCGGGAGTAGTACAGATACGCAGTATTTT.

The V call is TRBV4-2, the J call TRBJ1-2, with a tentative D call TRBD1 (6 bases). Germline V lookup: CDR1 LGHNA, CDR2 YNFKEQ. The CDR3 is 13 amino acids. Trimming took 7 bases from V and 5 from J, leaving 14 bases between them. CDR3 residues: CASTEGGGYGYTF. CDR3 DNA sequence: TGTGCCAGCACCGAAGGGGGGGGTTATGGCTACACCTTC.

V and J are TRBV7-3 and TRBJ2-1; the match to TRBD1 covers 9 bases. Germline CDR1 and CDR2: SGHTA and FQGTGA. The ends lost 5 bases at V and 4 bases at J; junction bases unmatched: 6. The CDR3 runs to 15 residues. CDR3 amino acids: CASSTRGQGYNEQFF. CDR3 nucleotide sequence: TGTGCCAGCAGCACACGGGGACAGGGTTACAATGAGCAGTTCTTC. Complete variable domain (other parts from reference TRBV7-3 and TRBJ2-1): GAGVSQTPSNKVTEKGKYVELRCDPISGHTALYWYRQSLGQGPEFLIYFQGTGAADDSGLPNDRFFAVRPEGSVSTLKIQRTERGDSAVYLCASSTRGQGYNEQFFGPGTRLTVL.

This clone has more than one count but fewer than ten. CDR3 amino acids: CASHPKAGQYNEQFF. CDR3 sequence (DNA): TGTGCCAGCCATCCCAAGGCTGGACAATACAATGAGCAGTTCTTC. The chain carries TRBV2 and TRBJ2-1; D might be TRBD1 (5 bases). Germline values: CDR1 SNHLY, CDR2 FYNNEI. Trimming shortened V by 8 bases and J by 4 bases, and 18 bases separated the two germline ends. The CDR3 runs to 15 residues.

The chain carries TRBV6-5 and TRBJ1-2; 10 positions match TRBD1. This CDR3 spans 15 amino acids. Germline trimming cut 2 bases from V and 5 bases from J; bases unmatched to any gene: 5. Germline values: CDR1 MNHEY, CDR2 SVGAGI. CDR3 coding DNA: TGTGCCAGCAGTTACCTGACAGGGGGCTGGTATGGCTACACCTTC. It translates to CASSYLTGGWYGYTF.

V and J are TRBV28 and TRBJ1-1, with D perhaps matching TRBD1 (6 bases). Germline assignment: CDR1 MDHEN and CDR2 SYDVKM. Trimming removed 6 bases from V and 1 base from J, with 9 bases in between. The CDR3 spans 13 residues. The CDR3 region is CASSQDRNTEAFF. The CDR3 DNA sequence: TGTGCCAGCAGCCAGGACAGGAACACTGAAGCTTTCTTT.

This chain links TRBV5-6 with TRBJ1-6; 11 positions match TRBD1. Germline CDR1 and CDR2: SGHDT and YYEEEE. CDR3 length equals 16 residues. V lost 3 bases to trimming and J lost 7 bases; unmatched junction nucleotides: 6. The CDR3 DNA reads TGTGCCAGCAGCTGGACAGGGGGCGCGCGGAATTCACCCCTCCACTTT. This gives the protein CASSWTGGARNSPLHF.

V and J are TRBV5-1 and TRBJ2-1; D not certain. The CDR3 is 16 amino acids. Germline V gene sequence: CDR1 SGHRS, CDR2 YFSETQ. With 4 bases removed from V and 9 bases from J, the gap between germline ends came to 23 bases. CDR3 sequence: CASSQSPRVSPGEQFF. Written as DNA, the CDR3 is TGCGCCAGCAGCCAGTCCCCCCGGGTCTCCCCGGGTGAGCAGTTCTTC.